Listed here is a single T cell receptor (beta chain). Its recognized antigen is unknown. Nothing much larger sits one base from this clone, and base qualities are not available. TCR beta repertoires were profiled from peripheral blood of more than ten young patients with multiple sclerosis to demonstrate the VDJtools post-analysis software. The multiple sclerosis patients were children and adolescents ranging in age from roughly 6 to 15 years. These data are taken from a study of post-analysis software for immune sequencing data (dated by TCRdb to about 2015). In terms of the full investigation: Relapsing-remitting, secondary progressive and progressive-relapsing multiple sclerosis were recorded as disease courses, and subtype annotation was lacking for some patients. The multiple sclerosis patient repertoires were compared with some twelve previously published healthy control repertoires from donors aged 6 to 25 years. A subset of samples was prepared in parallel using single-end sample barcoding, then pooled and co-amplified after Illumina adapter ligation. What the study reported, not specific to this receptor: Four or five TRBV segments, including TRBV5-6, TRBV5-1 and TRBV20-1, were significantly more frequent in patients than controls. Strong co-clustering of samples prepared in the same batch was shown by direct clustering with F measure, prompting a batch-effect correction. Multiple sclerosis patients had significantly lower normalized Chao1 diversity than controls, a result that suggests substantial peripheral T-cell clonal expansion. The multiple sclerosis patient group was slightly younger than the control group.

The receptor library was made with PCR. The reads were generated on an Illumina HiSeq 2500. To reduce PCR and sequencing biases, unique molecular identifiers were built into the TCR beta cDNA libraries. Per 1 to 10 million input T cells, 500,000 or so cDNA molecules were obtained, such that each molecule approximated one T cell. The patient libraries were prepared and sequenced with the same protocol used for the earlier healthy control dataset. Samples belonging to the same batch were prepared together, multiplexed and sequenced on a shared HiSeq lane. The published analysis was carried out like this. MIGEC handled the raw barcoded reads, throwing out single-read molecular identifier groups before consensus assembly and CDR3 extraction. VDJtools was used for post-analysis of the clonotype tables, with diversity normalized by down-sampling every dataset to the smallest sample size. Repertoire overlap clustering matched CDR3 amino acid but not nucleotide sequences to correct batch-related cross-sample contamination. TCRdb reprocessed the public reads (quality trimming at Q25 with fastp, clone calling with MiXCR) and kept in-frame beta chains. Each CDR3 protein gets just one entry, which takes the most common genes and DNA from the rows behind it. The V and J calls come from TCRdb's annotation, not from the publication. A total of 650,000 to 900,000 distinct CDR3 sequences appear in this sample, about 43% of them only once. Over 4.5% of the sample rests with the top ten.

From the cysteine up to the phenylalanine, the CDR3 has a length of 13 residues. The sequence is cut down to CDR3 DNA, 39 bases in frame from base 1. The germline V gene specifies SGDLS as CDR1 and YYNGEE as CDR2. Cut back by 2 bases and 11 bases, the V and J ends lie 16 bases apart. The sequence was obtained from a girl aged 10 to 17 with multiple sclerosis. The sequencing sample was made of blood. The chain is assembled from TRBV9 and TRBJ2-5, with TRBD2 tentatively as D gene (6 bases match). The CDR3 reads CASSVAISGEQYF. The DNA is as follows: TGTGCCAGCAGCGTGGCGATTTCGGGGGAGCAGTACTTC.